A selection of T cell receptor beta chains follows, all from one sample in a study of T cells in Graves' hyperthyroidism and ophthalmopathy. TCRdb independently ran MiXCR on the multiplex PCR reads; one entry per CDR3 protein. The data show 350,000 to 450,000 distinct CDR3 sequences, about 18% seen once. Material for sequencing was blood. The receptor source for this set is a young woman with Graves' hyperthyroidism that later progressed to Graves' ophthalmopathy. The CDR3 runs from the conserved cysteine through the conserved F or W. D genes are given only for firm matches. The size of a clone is reported for some rows only, either as once, few or many, or as a class for expanded clones.

clone size: NA; D gene: TRBD1; J gene: TRBJ1-5; V gene: TRBV6-1; CDR3 protein: CASSRGTGNSNQPQHF; CDR3 DNA: TGTGCCAGCAGCCGCGGGACAGGGAATAGCAATCAGCCCCAGCATTTT
clone size: many; D gene: NA; J gene: TRBJ2-5; V gene: TRBV7-9; CDR3 protein: CASSTPMGRLQETQYF; CDR3 DNA: TGTGCCAGCAGCACCCCAATGGGGAGACTTCAAGAGACCCAGTACTTC
clone size: NA; D gene: NA; J gene: TRBJ1-4; V gene: TRBV4-2; CDR3 protein: CASSQGYRNRIATNEKLFF; CDR3 DNA: TGTGCCAGCAGCCAAGGTTATCGGAACAGAATTGCAACTAATGAAAAACTGTTTTTT
clone size: many; D gene: NA; J gene: TRBJ2-7; V gene: TRBV2; CDR3 protein: CASRPTADHEQYF; CDR3 DNA: TGTGCCAGCAGGCCGACAGCGGACCACGAGCAGTACTTC
clone size: many; D gene: NA; J gene: TRBJ1-2; V gene: TRBV18; CDR3 protein: CASSASQDPYGYTF; CDR3 DNA: TGTGCCAGCTCAGCCTCACAGGACCCCTATGGCTACACCTTC
clone size: few; D gene: NA; J gene: TRBJ1-1; V gene: TRBV6-2/TRBV6-3; CDR3 protein: CASSYTNTEAFF; CDR3 DNA: TGTGCCAGCAGTTACACTAACACTGAAGCTTTCTTT
clone size: few; D gene: TRBD2; J gene: TRBJ2-6; V gene: TRBV6-2/TRBV6-3; CDR3 protein: CASRNGGGYSGANVLTF; CDR3 DNA: TGTGCCAGCAGAAACGGCGGGGGGTACTCTGGGGCCAACGTCCTGACTTTC
clone size: few; D gene: NA; J gene: TRBJ1-1; V gene: TRBV30; CDR3 protein: CAWSGQKLEAFF; CDR3 DNA: TGTGCCTGGAGCGGACAGAAACTAGAAGCTTTCTTT
clone size: many; D gene: NA; J gene: TRBJ2-3; V gene: TRBV9; CDR3 protein: CASSGTAADTQYF; CDR3 DNA: TGTGCCAGCAGCGGTACTGCGGCAGATACGCAGTATTTT
clone size: few; D gene: NA; J gene: TRBJ1-2; V gene: TRBV7-8; CDR3 protein: CASSVGISRNYGYTF; CDR3 DNA: TGTGCCAGCAGCGTCGGCATATCACGGAACTATGGCTACACCTTC
clone size: many; D gene: NA; J gene: TRBJ2-7; V gene: TRBV7-9; CDR3 protein: CASSSTILVPYEQYF; CDR3 DNA: TGTGCCAGCAGCTCGACGATATTGGTACCTTACGAGCAGTACTTC
clone size: many; D gene: TRBD2; J gene: TRBJ2-1; V gene: TRBV20-1; CDR3 protein: CSARRSGASSYNEQFF; CDR3 DNA: TGCAGTGCTAGACGGAGCGGGGCGAGCTCCTACAATGAGCAGTTCTTC
clone size: many; D gene: NA; J gene: TRBJ1-6; V gene: TRBV7-9; CDR3 protein: CASSLGDTISPLHF; CDR3 DNA: TGTGCCAGCAGCTTGGGGGACACAATCTCACCCCTCCACTTT
clone size: once; D gene: NA; J gene: TRBJ2-2; V gene: TRBV4-1; CDR3 protein: CASSQAPLPNTGELFF; CDR3 DNA: TGCGCCAGCAGCCAAGCTCCACTGCCGAACACCGGGGAGCTGTTTTTT
clone size: NA; D gene: TRBD1; J gene: TRBJ2-7; V gene: TRBV9; CDR3 protein: CASSPRGQGADEQYF; CDR3 DNA: TGTGCCAGCAGCCCGAGGGGACAGGGGGCGGACGAGCAGTACTTC
clone size: many; D gene: TRBD2; J gene: TRBJ2-3; V gene: TRBV2; CDR3 protein: CASEAGGTSDTQYF; CDR3 DNA: TGTGCCAGCGAAGCGGGGGGGACTTCAGATACGCAGTATTTT
clone size: many; D gene: NA; J gene: TRBJ2-3; V gene: TRBV3-1; CDR3 protein: CASSQGLMKQYF; CDR3 DNA: TGTGCCAGCAGCCAAGGGCTGATGAAGCAGTATTTT